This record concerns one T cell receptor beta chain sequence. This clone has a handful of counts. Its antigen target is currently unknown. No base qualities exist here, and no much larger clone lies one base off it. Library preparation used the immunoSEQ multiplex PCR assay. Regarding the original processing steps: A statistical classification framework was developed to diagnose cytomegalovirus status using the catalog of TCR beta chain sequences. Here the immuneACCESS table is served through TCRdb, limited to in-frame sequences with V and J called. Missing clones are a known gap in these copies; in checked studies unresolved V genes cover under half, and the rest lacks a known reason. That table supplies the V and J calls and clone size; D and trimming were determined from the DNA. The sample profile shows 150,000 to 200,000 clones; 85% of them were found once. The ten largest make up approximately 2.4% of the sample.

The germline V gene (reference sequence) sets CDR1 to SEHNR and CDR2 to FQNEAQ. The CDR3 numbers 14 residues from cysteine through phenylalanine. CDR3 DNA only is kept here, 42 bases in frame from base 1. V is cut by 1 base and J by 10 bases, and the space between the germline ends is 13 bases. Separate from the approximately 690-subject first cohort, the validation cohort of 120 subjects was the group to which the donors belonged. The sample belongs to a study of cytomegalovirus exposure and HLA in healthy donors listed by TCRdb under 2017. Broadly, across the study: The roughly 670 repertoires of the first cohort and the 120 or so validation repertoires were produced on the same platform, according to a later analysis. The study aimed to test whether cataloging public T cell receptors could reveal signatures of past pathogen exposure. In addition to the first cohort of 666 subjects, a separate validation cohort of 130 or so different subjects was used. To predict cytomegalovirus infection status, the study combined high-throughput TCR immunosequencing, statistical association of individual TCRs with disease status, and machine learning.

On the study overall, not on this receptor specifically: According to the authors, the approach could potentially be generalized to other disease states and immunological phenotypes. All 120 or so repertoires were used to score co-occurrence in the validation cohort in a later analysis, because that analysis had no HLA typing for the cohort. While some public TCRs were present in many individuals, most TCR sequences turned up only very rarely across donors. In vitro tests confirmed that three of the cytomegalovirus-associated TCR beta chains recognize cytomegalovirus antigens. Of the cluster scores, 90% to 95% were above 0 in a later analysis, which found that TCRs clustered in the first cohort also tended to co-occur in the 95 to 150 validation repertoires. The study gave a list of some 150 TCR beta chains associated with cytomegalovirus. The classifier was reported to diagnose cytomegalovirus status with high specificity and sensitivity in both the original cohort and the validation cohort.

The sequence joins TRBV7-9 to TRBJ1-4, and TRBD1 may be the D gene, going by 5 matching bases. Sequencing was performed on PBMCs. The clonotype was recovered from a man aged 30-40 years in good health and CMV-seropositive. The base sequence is TGTGCCAGCAGCTTAGGACAGACGGAAGGAAAACTGTTTTTT. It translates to CASSLGQTEGKLFF.